The sequence of this TCR beta chain was determined in a study of PD-1 blockade in classical Hodgkin lymphoma. The repertoire was sequenced with immunoSEQ multiplex PCR; TCRdb's copy has only in-frame clones and lacks some. The table lists about 7,600 clones, roughly 80% of them singletons. Trimming cost V 2 bases and J 6 bases, with 23 bases left between them. The CDR3 length is 18 residues. Germline values: CDR1 MNHNS, CDR2 SASEGT. About this clone itself: Its antigen is unidentified.

Study conclusions and caveats: The study found complete responders had baseline diversity similar to newly diagnosed patients. Exclusion was applied to patients who started nivolumab under 1 year after ASCT. According to reports, newly diagnosed patients had lower baseline TCR diversity than healthy donors, and relapsed/refractory patients had lower baseline TCR diversity still.

In every patient, relapse followed autologous stem cell transplantation, while exposure to brentuximab vedotin differed. CD4+ T cells were purified from thawed PBMCs by magnetic negative selection. The sequence came from a human donor with classical Hodgkin lymphoma. The source was CD4+ T cells from blood, collected at baseline. This rearrangement joins TRBV6-1 to TRBJ2-1; D might be TRBD1 (6 bases). CDR3 nucleotide sequence: TGTGCCAGCAGTGAAATCGAGTTCGTTGGGGGCATAAGCAATGAGCAGTTCTTC. It translates to CASSEIEFVGGISNEQFF.